The sequence of this T cell receptor beta chain was determined in a study of blood T cell repertoires in COVID-19. On the study more broadly: Collection of acute and convalescent COVID-19 samples took place in the United States, Italy and Spain. The cDNA or gDNA used as material had been derived from T cells, B-cell-depleted T cells, or PBMCs.

The germline V gene encodes CDR1 MNHEY and CDR2 SVGAGI. The V end was cut by 7 bases, the J end by 16 bases, with 16 bases between. CDR3 length: 11 amino acids. How the authors handled the data: It was from reference gene primer amplification that nucleated cell counts were estimated. Some clones are missing from TCRdb's copy, which holds only in-frame ones; the method was immunoSEQ multiplex PCR. V and J calls and clone size are as listed in that table; D and trimming were resolved from the DNA. The repertoire holds some 97,000 clones, with roughly nine tenths as singletons. V and J are TRBV6-5 and TRBJ1-4; maybe TRBD1 (6 bases). Source material: peripheral blood. This receptor was identified in a man in his fifties or sixties with acute or convalescent COVID-19. CDR3 coding DNA: TGTGCCAGCACCCAGACAGGCCCTAGGTTTTTT. This translates into CASTQTGPRFF.